This T cell receptor beta chain stems from a study of T cell changes during pregnancy in multiple sclerosis (dated by TCRdb to between 2018 and 2021). For the wider study: The study looked at changes in the T cell repertoire across pregnancy in women with multiple sclerosis.

The germline V gene gives CDR1 as SGHRS and CDR2 as YFSETQ. Counted from cysteine to phenylalanine, this CDR3 has 17 amino acids. The sequence is cut down to CDR3 DNA, 51 bases in frame from base 1. Deletion took 2 bases off V and 5 bases off J, with a span of 22 bases between the germline ends. A note on this clone: Which antigen it targets is not known. Within one base of it there is no much larger clone, and no base qualities were kept.

Library construction relied on the immunoSEQ multiplex PCR assay. In its TCRdb copy, this immuneACCESS table keeps in-frame sequences only and misses some clones. Where compared with another copy, unresolved V genes explain less than half of these, and the others have no known cause. Present in this sample are tens of thousands of clones, 90% of which were seen just once. Roughly 0.58% of the sample belongs to the ten largest clones. The clonotype was recovered from a female donor in good health, enrolled as a control in a pregnancy study. The sample in question was CD4+ T cells from peripheral blood mononuclear cells, obtained in the third trimester of pregnancy. The rearranged segments are TRBV5-1 and TRBJ1-2, and perhaps TRBD1 as D gene, on 5 matching bases. Read as DNA, the sequence is TGCGCCAGCAGCTTCGGGGAGGTGGGGCAGGACCCTTATGGCTACACCTTC. Its protein is CASSFGEVGQDPYGYTF.